What follows is one T cell receptor (beta chain) and its context. It lacks a known antigen. Base quality data are lacking; no much larger clone is found one base away. The donors were under 40 Caucasian individuals from Russia, aged roughly 6 to 90 years, who were systemically healthy. Each donor gave around 9.9 milliliters of peripheral blood, collected into EDTA-treated Vacutainer tubes. Ficoll-Paque density-gradient centrifugation was used to isolate PBMCs, with at least 7 million obtained per sample. Total RNA, at least 6 micrograms per sample, was extracted from PBMCs with Trizol reagent. For every donor, flow cytometry on a PBMC aliquot measured the percentage of naive CD45RAhigh/CD27high T cells. This sample is part of a study of blood T cells in healthy people across ages (dated by TCRdb to about 2015). Notes on the research overall: In model experiments, template switching captured about one uniquely barcoded TCR beta cDNA molecule for every two T cells. Donors were grouped into four age groups: young (average roughly 16 years), middle-aged (39), aged (62) and long-lived (around 80). For two donors (one aged 18 to 30 and one aged 80 or older), the study analyzed two additional independent replicas of 1 million unique cDNA reads from the same blood draw. Donors of different ages were randomly distributed across sequencing lanes to avoid experimental bias. To track age-related changes in TCR beta repertoire diversity, the study relied on deep sequencing normalized with unique cDNA molecular identifiers.

Receptors were amplified or captured by 5' RACE. TCRdb names Illumina HiSeq 2500 as the instrument used. A second roughly 6 to 11 cycle PCR used a sample-barcoded 5' primer and a J-beta primer mix. A template-switch 5' adaptor carrying 12 random nucleotides introduced a unique molecular identifier onto each TCR beta cDNA molecule. Each sample yielded at least 3 million CDR3-containing paired-end reads. First-strand cDNA was synthesized from all RNA with the Mint cDNA synthesis kit, primed by a TRBC-specific oligonucleotide. Following uracil-DNA glycosylase treatment, a first 18-cycle PCR with universal primers M1SS and BC2_uni_R was performed on all cDNA. On the study's bioinformatics: For normalization, 1 million high-quality reads were randomly selected from each sample, with every read carrying a distinct molecular identifier. Reads with shared molecular identifiers were discarded instead of being binned into consensus sequences. MiTCR, run with a Q25 quality threshold and the strictest error-elimination algorithm, handled CDR3 identification, clonotype clustering and error correction. A nonparametric unseen species model with Euler transformation was used to estimate a lower bound on total TCR beta diversity. TCRdb handled the public reads itself, with Q25 trimming in fastp and clone calling in MiXCR, and kept productive beta chains. One record per CDR3 amino acid sequence lists the most common genes and DNA. TCRdb assigned the V and J calls; the authors' analysis was not used. The sample yields approximately 1.5 million distinct CDR3 sequences; 34% were counted once. About 11% of the sample is in the top ten clones.

The paper's findings and limits, for the study overall: Donor CMV infection status was unknown, potentially confounding age-related changes in expanded clonotypes. Observed TCR beta diversity per million T cells fell roughly linearly with age, and a significant reduction was already apparent by age roughly 40. Observed TCR beta diversity correlated strongly with the percentage of naive T cells measured by flow cytometry. Bulk unsorted PBMC profiling prevented conclusive comparison of naive and antigen-experienced compartments. Compared with the aged group, the long-lived group had more naive CD4+ T cells, fewer expanded clones and increased TCR diversity, suggesting age selection. Estimates of total diversity based on one million sequenced T cells were considered lower bounds and underestimates.

The sequenced sample was blood. This TCR derives from a woman aged 30 to 39 in good health.

The DNA reads TGTGCCAGCTCACCACGGACAGGCCCCTCTCCGTATGGCTACACCTTC. Its amino acids are CASSPRTGPSPYGYTF. The chain links TRBV18 with TRBJ1-2, and TRBD1 matches 7 of the central bases. Trimming removed 1 base from V and 5 bases from J; the gene matches leave 10 bases unexplained. The germline V gene specifies KGHSH as CDR1 and LQKENI as CDR2. The CDR3 numbers 16 residues from cysteine through phenylalanine. Left in the record is the CDR3 DNA by itself, 48 bases read in frame from the first base.